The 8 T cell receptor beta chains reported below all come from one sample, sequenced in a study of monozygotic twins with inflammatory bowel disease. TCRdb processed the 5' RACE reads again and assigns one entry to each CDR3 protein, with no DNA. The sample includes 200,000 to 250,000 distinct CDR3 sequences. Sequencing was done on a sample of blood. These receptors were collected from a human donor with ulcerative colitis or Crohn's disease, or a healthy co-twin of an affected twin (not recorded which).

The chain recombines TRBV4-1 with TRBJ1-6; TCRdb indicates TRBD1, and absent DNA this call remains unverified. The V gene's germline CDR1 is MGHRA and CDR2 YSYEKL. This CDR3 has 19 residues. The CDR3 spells CASSQAQGGPSSYNSPLHF.

The CDR3 sequence: CASSAGGYTTDTQYF. The chain employs TRBV5-1 and TRBJ2-3; TCRdb returns TRBD2, unconfirmable since there is no DNA. Per germline, CDR1 SGHRS and CDR2 YFSETQ. The CDR3 sequence is 15 residues long.

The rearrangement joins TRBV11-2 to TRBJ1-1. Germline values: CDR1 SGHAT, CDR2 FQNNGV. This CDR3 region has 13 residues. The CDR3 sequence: CASSWMMYTEAFF.

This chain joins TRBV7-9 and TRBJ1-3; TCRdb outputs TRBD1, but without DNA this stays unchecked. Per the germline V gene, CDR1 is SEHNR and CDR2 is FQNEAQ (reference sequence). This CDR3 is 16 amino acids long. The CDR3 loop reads CASSLGEGRSGNTIYF.

CDR3 loop: CSASPDGRSYEQYF. This sequence joins TRBV20-1 and TRBJ2-7. The CDR3 has 14 amino acids. The germline V gene encodes CDR1 DFQATT and CDR2 SNEGSKA (reference sequence).

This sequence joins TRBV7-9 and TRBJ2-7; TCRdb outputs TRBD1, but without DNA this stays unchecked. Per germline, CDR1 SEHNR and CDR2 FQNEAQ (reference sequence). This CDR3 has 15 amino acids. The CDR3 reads CASTPSTVSSYEQYF.

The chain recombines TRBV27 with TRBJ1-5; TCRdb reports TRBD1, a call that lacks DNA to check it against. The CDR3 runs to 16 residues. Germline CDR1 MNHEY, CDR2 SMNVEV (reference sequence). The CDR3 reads CASRALNRGGNQPQHF.

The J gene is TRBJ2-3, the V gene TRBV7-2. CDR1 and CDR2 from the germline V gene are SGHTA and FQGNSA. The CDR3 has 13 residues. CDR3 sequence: CASSPKTSGTQYF. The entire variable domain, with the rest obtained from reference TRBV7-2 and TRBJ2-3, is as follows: GAGVSQSPSNKVTEKGKDVELRCDPISGHTALYWYRQSLGQGLEFLIYFQGNSAPDKSGLPSDRFSAERTGGSVSTLTIQRTQQEDSAVYLCASSPKTSGTQYFGPGTRLTVL.